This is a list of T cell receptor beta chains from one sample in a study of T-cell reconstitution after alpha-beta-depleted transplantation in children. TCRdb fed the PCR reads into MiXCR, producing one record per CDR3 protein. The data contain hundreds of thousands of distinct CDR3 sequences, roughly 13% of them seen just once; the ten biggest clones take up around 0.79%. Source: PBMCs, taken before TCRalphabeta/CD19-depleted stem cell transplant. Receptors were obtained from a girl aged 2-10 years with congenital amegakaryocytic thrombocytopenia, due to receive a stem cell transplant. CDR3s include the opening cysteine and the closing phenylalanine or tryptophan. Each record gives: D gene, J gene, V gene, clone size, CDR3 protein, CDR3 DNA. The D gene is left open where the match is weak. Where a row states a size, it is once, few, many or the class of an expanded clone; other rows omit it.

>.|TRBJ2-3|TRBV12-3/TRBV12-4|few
CASSFWGSANADTQYF
TGTGCCAGCAGTTTCTGGGGTAGCGCCAATGCAGATACGCAGTATTTT
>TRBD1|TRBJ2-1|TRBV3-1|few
CASSEGQVNEQFF
TGTGCCAGCAGCGAAGGACAGGTCAATGAGCAGTTCTTC
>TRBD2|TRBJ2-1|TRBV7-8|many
CASSLRLAGDNEQFF
TGTGCCAGCAGCTTACGACTAGCGGGTGACAATGAGCAGTTCTTC
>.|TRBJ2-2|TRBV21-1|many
CASSKDSGGWTGNTGELFF
TGTGCCAGCAGCAAAGACAGCGGAGGGTGGACAGGGAACACCGGGGAGCTGTTTTTT
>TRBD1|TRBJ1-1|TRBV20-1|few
CSAQGGYTEAFF
TGCAGTGCTCAGGGGGGGTACACTGAAGCTTTCTTT
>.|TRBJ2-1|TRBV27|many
CASSFIASSEQFF
TGTGCCAGCAGTTTCATCGCTAGTAGTGAGCAGTTCTTC
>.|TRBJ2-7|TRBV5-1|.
CASSLGGSFAILHEQYF
TGCGCCAGCAGCTTGGGAGGGAGTTTCGCCATTTTGCACGAGCAGTACTTC
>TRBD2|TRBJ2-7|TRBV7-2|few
CASSPLTSGSYEQYF
TGTGCCAGCAGCCCCCTGACTAGCGGCTCCTACGAGCAGTACTTC
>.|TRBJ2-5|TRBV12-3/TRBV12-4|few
CASSFAATQETQYF
TGTGCCAGCAGTTTTGCAGCAACCCAAGAGACCCAGTACTTC
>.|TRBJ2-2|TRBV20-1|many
CSADRGPGELFF
TGCAGTGCTGATCGGGGGCCCGGGGAGCTGTTTTTT
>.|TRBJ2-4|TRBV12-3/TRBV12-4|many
CASSLQVRDIQYF
TGTGCCAGCAGTCTTCAAGTAAGGGACATTCAGTACTTC
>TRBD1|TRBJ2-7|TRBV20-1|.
CSASPGTGNREQYF
TGCAGTGCTAGCCCCGGGACAGGGAATCGCGAGCAGTACTTC
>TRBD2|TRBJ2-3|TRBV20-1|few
CSARAGVRDTQYF
TGCAGTGCTAGGGCGGGAGTAAGGGATACGCAGTATTTT
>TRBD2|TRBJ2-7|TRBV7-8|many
CASSLVPSGNEQYF
TGTGCCAGCAGCTTAGTCCCTAGCGGGAACGAGCAGTACTTC
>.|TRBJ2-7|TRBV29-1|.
CSVTIPGLADEQYF
TGCAGCGTGACAATACCGGGATTGGCGGACGAGCAGTACTTC
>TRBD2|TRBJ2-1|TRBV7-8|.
CASRKRVLAADNEQFF
TGTGCCAGCAGAAAACGCGTACTAGCGGCCGACAATGAGCAGTTCTTC
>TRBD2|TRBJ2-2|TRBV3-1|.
CASSPRSALSRENGELFF
TGTGCCAGCAGCCCTAGATCCGCCCTTTCGCGGGAGAACGGGGAGCTGTTTTTT
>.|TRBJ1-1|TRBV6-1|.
CASRETLRNTEAFF
TGTGCCAGCAGGGAAACCCTCAGGAACACTGAAGCTTTCTTT
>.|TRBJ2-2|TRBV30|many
CAWSIEGGELFF
TGTGCCTGGAGTATAGAGGGCGGGGAGCTGTTTTTT
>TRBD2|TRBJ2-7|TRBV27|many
CASSLYGTSAPNEQYF
TGTGCCAGCAGTTTATACGGGACTAGCGCCCCGAACGAGCAGTACTTC
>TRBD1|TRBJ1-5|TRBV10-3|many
CAIFNPDRPYQPQHF
TGTGCCATCTTTAATCCGGACAGGCCATATCAGCCCCAGCATTTT
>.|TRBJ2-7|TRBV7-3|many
CASSLTGTSYEQYF
TGTGCCAGCAGCTTGACAGGGACTAGCTACGAGCAGTACTTC